Listed here are 13 T cell receptor beta chains from one sample, sequenced in a study of blood T cells in healthy people across ages. A second PCR, run for roughly 7 to 11 cycles, used a sample-barcoded 5' primer plus a J-beta primer mix. TCRdb analysed the 5' RACE reads with MiXCR anew, one entry per CDR3 protein. Of under 1,000,000 distinct CDR3 sequences listed, about half are singletons. Sample: blood. The origin of the receptors is a man older than 75 in good health.

In this sample, this clonotype turned up a few times. The rearrangement uses TRBV24-1 and TRBJ2-3; perhaps TRBD2 as D (5 bases). Germline CDR1 and CDR2: KGHDR and SFDVKD. The ends were cut back, 1 base at V and 0 bases at J, with 16 bases in the middle. CDR3 length: 18 residues. The CDR3 loop is CATSDFTLDSGSTDTQYF. The CDR3 nucleotides are TGTGCCACCAGTGATTTCACACTGGACTCGGGGAGCACAGATACGCAGTATTTT.

The V gene is TRBV4-2, the J gene TRBJ2-4; D may correspond to TRBD1 or TRBD2 (5 bases each). The germline gives CDR1 LGHNA, CDR2 YNFKEQ. V was clipped by 0 bases and J by 1 base, with 22 bases between them. The CDR3 spans 20 residues. This CDR3 is CASSQEPRGSGGPAKNIQYF. In nucleotides, the CDR3 is TGTGCCAGCAGCCAAGAACCACGTGGGAGTGGGGGTCCGGCCAAAAACATTCAGTACTTC.

The rearrangement uses TRBV12-3 or TRBV12-4 and TRBJ2-4; D call uncertain. The DNA end is a closer match to TRBJ2-7, so the J assignment may be wrong. The CDR3 covers 12 residues. Written as DNA, the CDR3 is TGTGCCAGCAGTTCCCGGCAGCGCGAGCAGTACTTC. It yields the protein CASSSRQREQYF.

The chain links TRBV5-1 to TRBJ2-7; D gene ambiguous. The end of the DNA fits TRBJ2-5 better, so the J call may be wrong. Germline values: CDR1 SGHRS, CDR2 YFSETQ. CDR3 size: 15 residues. CDR3 coding DNA: TGCGCCAGCAGCTTGGAGACGGATCCATGGGAGACCCAGTACTTC. This gives the protein CASSLETDPWETQYF.

The rearrangement joins TRBV5-1 to TRBJ2-3, with TRBD2 matching 9 bases. With 4 bases clipped from V and 6 bases from J, the junction kept 6 bases outside the gene matches. Germline CDR1 SGHRS, CDR2 YFSETQ. The CDR3 has 14 residues. The DNA for the CDR3 is TGCGCCAGCAGCGGAAGCGGGGGGTATGATACGCAGTATTTT. As protein: CASSGSGGYDTQYF.

The chain carries TRBV28 and TRBJ2-1; 7 nucleotides agree with TRBD1. V gave up 5 bases and J gave up 4 bases; unmatched junction bases: 8. The V gene's germline CDR1 is MDHEN and CDR2 SYDVKM. The CDR3 length is 15 residues. CDR3 in DNA: TGTGCCAGCAGTCCACAGGGGTCAAGATACAATGAGCAGTTCTTC. It encodes CASSPQGSRYNEQFF.

CDR3 DNA: TGTGCCAGCAGCTTTCGTGACACGGATTACGAGCAGTACTTC. It translates to CASSFRDTDYEQYF. The J gene is TRBJ2-7, the V gene TRBV7-6; D unresolved. With 3 bases removed from V and 4 bases from J, the gap between germline ends came to 13 bases. This CDR3 spans 14 amino acids. Germline V gene data show CDR1 as SGHVS and CDR2 as FNYEAQ.

With respect to this clonotype: A junction end diverges from the germline sequence, so it may reflect a read error. V usage is TRBV20-1 and J usage is TRBJ2-7; TRBD2 matches 7 bases. Gene TRBJ2-5 matches the end of the DNA better, so the J call may be wrong. This CDR3 is 13 amino acids long. Germline assignment: CDR1 DFQATT and CDR2 SNEGSKA (reference sequence). CDR3 amino acids: CGANSGTSETQYF. CDR3 DNA: TGCGGTGCTAACAGCGGGACTTCAGAGACCCAGTACTTC.

This clonotype has only a few counts. The chain carries TRBV12-3 or TRBV12-4 and TRBJ1-1; 7 bases line up with TRBD1. Trimming removed 6 bases from V and 4 bases from J; junction bases left unmatched: 8. The CDR3 is 14 amino acids. In DNA form, the CDR3 reads TGTGCCAGCAGCCAGGGACAGAGGGGCACTGAAGCTTTCTTT. Its protein is CASSQGQRGTEAFF.

The V call is TRBV29-1, the J call TRBJ1-5; D is possibly TRBD1 (6 bases). V was cut by 8 bases and J by 3 bases, with 17 bases left in between. Per the germline V gene, CDR1 is SQVTM and CDR2 is ANQGSEA. The CDR3 totals 14 residues. The CDR3 DNA reads TGCAGCCCCAGCGGGGGGGCACACAATCAGCCCCAGCATTTT. This gives the protein CSPSGGAHNQPQHF.

The chain has TRBV4-3 and TRBJ2-1, with TRBD2 matching over 14 bases. J lost 0 bases, V lost 0 bases, and 7 bases had no gene match. The germline V gene has CDR1 LGHNA and CDR2 YSLEER. The CDR3 spans 20 residues. The CDR3 DNA reads TGCGCCAGCAGCCAAGATCGACTAGCGGGAGGGTCTAGCTCCTACAATGAGCAGTTCTTC. Amino acid sequence: CASSQDRLAGGSSSYNEQFF.

The J gene is TRBJ2-3, the V gene TRBV6-4, with D hard to call. This CDR3 contains 13 residues. In germline, CDR1 is MRHNA, CDR2 SNTAGT. Trimming cost V 0 bases and J 5 bases, with 6 bases left between them. CDR3 region: CASSDSGLDTQYF. The CDR3 DNA is TGTGCCAGCAGTGACTCGGGATTAGATACGCAGTATTTT.

There are many counts of this clonotype. The genes are TRBV7-2 and TRBJ2-3; TRBD2 is a possible D gene (6 bases). CDR3 length equals 14 residues. Germline-derived CDR1 and CDR2 are SGHTA and FQGNSA. Trimming took off 3 bases at V and 5 bases at J, with 12 bases between the two ends. The CDR3 nucleotides are TGTGCCAGCAGCTTCACGGCGGGACTAGATACGCAGTATTTT. Protein product: CASSFTAGLDTQYF.